The 26 T cell receptor beta chains reported below all come from one sample, sequenced in a study of blood T cells in healthy people across ages. It was with a sample-barcoded 5' primer and a J-beta primer mix that a second PCR of roughly 6 to 12 cycles was run. TCRdb recomputed calls from the 5' RACE reads with MiXCR, one row per CDR3 protein. The sample yields some 690,000 distinct CDR3 sequences, 22% seen once. Sequenced sample: blood. The receptor set was obtained from a man between 65 and 85 years old in good health.

This clonotype was counted only a few times. The chain employs TRBV29-1 and TRBJ2-1; 12 positions agree with TRBD2. Germline values: CDR1 SQVTM, CDR2 ANQGSEA. V lost 2 bases and J lost 6; bases outside the gene matches: 2. The CDR3 consists of 14 residues. The CDR3 DNA reads TGCAGCGTTGAACTAGCGGGAGGGCTCAATGAGCAGTTCTTC. It specifies CSVELAGGLNEQFF.

The J gene is TRBJ1-2, the V gene TRBV2; no definite D call. Germline lookup yields CDR1 SNHLY and CDR2 FYNNEI. V was trimmed by 4 bases and J by 4 bases, leaving 10 bases between them. CDR3 length equals 13 residues. CDR3 sequence reads: CASSVNLSYGYTF. The CDR3 bases are TGTGCCAGCAGTGTCAACCTTTCCTATGGCTACACCTTC.

The chain is built from TRBV20-1 and TRBJ2-3; D uncertain. Between the trimmed V and J ends, which lost 5 bases and 0 bases, there was a span of 18 bases. There are 16 residues in the CDR3. CDR1 is DFQATT, CDR2 SNEGSKA, per germline (reference sequence). The chain's CDR3 is CSAPQAQRRSTDTQYF. DNA for the CDR3: TGCAGTGCTCCCCAAGCCCAGCGACGAAGCACAGATACGCAGTATTTT.

This chain connects TRBV11-2 to TRBJ2-3; possible D gene TRBD1, 6 bases. Germline values: CDR1 SGHAT, CDR2 FQNNGV. Deletions cut 7 bases from V and 0 bases from J, with 17 bases between. The CDR3 has 16 amino acids. The DNA for the CDR3 is TGTGCCAGCACCTACATTACAGGGTTAAGCACAGATACGCAGTATTTT. Translating gives CASTYITGLSTDTQYF.

A few counts support this clonotype. The chain combines TRBV4-1 with TRBJ2-7; D is possibly TRBD1 (6 bases). The germline V gene has CDR1 MGHRA and CDR2 YSYEKL. The V end was cut by 1 base, the J end by 1 base, with 14 bases between. The length of the CDR3 is 16 residues. The CDR3 region is CASSQAVDSYSYEQYF. CDR3 DNA sequence: TGCGCCAGCAGCCAAGCGGTGGACAGCTATTCCTACGAGCAGTACTTC.

The table lists this clonotype with a few counts. The junction departs from the called germline gene at one end, perhaps through a read error. The genes are TRBV6-6 and TRBJ2-1; 7 bases agree with TRBD1. This CDR3 comprises 14 residues. Looked up from germline, CDR1 is MNHNY and CDR2 is SVGAGI (reference sequence). For the CDR3, the DNA is TGTGCCAGCAGTTACGAAGGGGGCGCAGAGACCCAGCACTTC. This encodes CASSYEGGAETQHF.

This clonotype was seen a handful of times. The rearrangement joins TRBV5-1 to TRBJ2-1, with D unresolved. The CDR3 is made up of 15 amino acids. Germline V lookup: CDR1 SGHRS, CDR2 YFSETQ. The V end lost 1 base, the J end lost 7 bases, and 15 bases lay between the germline ends. As DNA, the CDR3 is TGCGCCAGCAGCTTGAGGCCCCAACCTCAGAATGAGCAGTTCTTC. Translating it yields CASSLRPQPQNEQFF.

This chain connects TRBV4-1 to TRBJ2-3; D is uncertain. The CDR3 is 16 amino acids. The V gene's germline CDR1 is MGHRA and CDR2 YSYEKL. Trimming left V 2 bases short and J 4 bases short, with 16 bases between. The CDR3 sequence is CASSQTGPRAPDTQYF. The CDR3 region has the DNA TGCGCCAGCAGCCAAACCGGGCCTAGGGCCCCAGATACGCAGTATTTT.

The CDR3 coding sequence is TGTGCCAGCAGCCGAGAAAGGGGACCCATGTACTTC. As protein: CASSRERGPMYF. The chain is built from TRBV7-7 and TRBJ2-5; D is tentatively TRBD1 or TRBD2 (5 bases each). Germline CDR1 is SSHAT and CDR2 is FNYEAQ (reference sequence). The CDR3 loop spans 12 amino acids. V lost 5 bases, J lost 13 bases, and 17 bases lay in between.

The sample holds a few counts of this clonotype. This chain joins TRBV9 and TRBJ2-3, with D tentatively TRBD2 (6 bases). Germline lookup yields CDR1 SGDLS and CDR2 YYNGEE. V lost 3 bases, J lost 1 base, and 15 bases lay in between. This CDR3 has 16 amino acids. The CDR3 loop is CASSGILSGGTDTQYF. For the CDR3, the DNA is TGTGCCAGCAGCGGGATCCTGTCGGGAGGCACAGATACGCAGTATTTT.

This chain uses TRBV28 with TRBJ2-7; weak D call: TRBD1 (5 bases). The CDR3 sequence is 13 residues long. The V gene's germline CDR1 is MDHEN and CDR2 SYDVKM. V shed 5 bases and J shed 5 bases, with 13 bases lying between them. CDR3 DNA sequence: TGTGCCAGCAGTAGTACCAGGGTTAACGAGCAGTACGTC. This translates into CASSSTRVNEQYV.

V and J are TRBV20-1 and TRBJ1-2; 7 bases are a match to TRBD1. Germline lookup yields CDR1 DFQATT and CDR2 SNEGSKA (reference sequence). J gave up 8 bases and V 4 bases, and 22 bases lay outside the gene matches. This CDR3 comprises 17 residues. CDR3 sequence reads: CSAIPGDSESWEGGYTF. In nucleotides, the CDR3 is TGCAGTGCTATCCCCGGGGACAGCGAGTCATGGGAGGGGGGCTACACCTTC.

This clonotype was observed a few times. The V call is TRBV18, the J call TRBJ2-1, with TRBD2 matching 12 bases. Germline-derived CDR1 and CDR2 are KGHSH and LQKENI. This CDR3 is 18 amino acids long. V dropped 3 bases and J dropped 0; count of bases not matched to a gene: 6. CDR3 protein: CASSPLLAGGISYNEQFF. CDR3 nucleotide sequence: TGTGCCAGCTCACCTCTCCTAGCGGGGGGGATCTCCTACAATGAGCAGTTCTTC.

V and J are TRBV18 and TRBJ2-3, with 13 bases identical to TRBD2. Germline CDR1 reads KGHSH; CDR2 reads LQKENI. V lost 3 bases to trimming and J lost 2 bases; unmatched junction nucleotides: 2. The CDR3 is made up of 16 amino acids. The CDR3 nucleotides are TGTGCCAGCTCACCTACTAGCGGGGGGGCCACAGATACGCAGTATTTT. It codes for CASSPTSGGATDTQYF.

Many counts were recorded for this clonotype. This chain links TRBV5-5 with TRBJ2-2; TRBD1 is a possible D gene (6 bases). Germline V CDR1 and CDR2: SGHKS, YYEKEE (reference sequence). V lost 1 base and J lost 0, with 10 bases in between. This CDR3 is 16 amino acids long. In nucleotides, the CDR3 is TGTGCCAGCAGCTTGCACGGACAGACGAACACCGGGGAGCTGTTTTTT. The encoded protein is CASSLHGQTNTGELFF.

This chain links TRBV29-1 with TRBJ2-2, with 8 bases matching TRBD1. CDR1 and CDR2 from the germline V gene are SQVTM and ANQGSEA. J gave up 8 bases and V 7 bases, and 9 bases lay outside the gene matches. This CDR3 has 13 amino acids. The CDR3 bases are TGCAGCGCCCGGATGACAGGGGTGGGGGAGCTGTTTTTT. Protein: CSARMTGVGELFF.

The chain links TRBV7-9 to TRBJ2-7; D may be TRBD2 (5 bases). Germline-derived CDR1 and CDR2 are SEHNR and FQNEAQ (reference sequence). V shed 1 base and J shed 4 bases, with 8 bases lying between them. This CDR3 comprises 13 residues. CDR3 residues: CASSLDAGYEQYF. CDR3 bases: TGTGCCAGCAGCTTAGACGCGGGTTACGAGCAGTACTTC.

CDR3 coding DNA: TGCAGCGTTGTTCATATGAGGGAGCAGTTCTTC. Protein product: CSVVHMREQFF. The V call is TRBV29-1, the J call TRBJ2-1, with D unresolved. The germline V gene encodes CDR1 SQVTM and CDR2 ANQGSEA. CDR3 size: 11 residues. V lost 4 bases, J lost 10 bases, and 11 bases lay in between.

In this sample, this clonotype turned up many times. The chain recombines TRBV29-1 with TRBJ2-1, with D perhaps matching TRBD2 (6 bases). The CDR3 length is 14 residues. Germline V lookup: CDR1 SQVTM, CDR2 ANQGSEA. Trimming pared 4 bases from V and 3 bases from J, leaving 13 bases between. CDR3 in DNA: TGCAGCGTTGGGAGGGAAGGCTTCTACAATGAGCAGTTCTTC. This gives the protein CSVGREGFYNEQFF.

The chain uses TRBV5-5 and TRBJ2-5; D remains unclear. This CDR3 comprises 12 residues. The V gene's germline CDR1 is SGHKS and CDR2 YYEKEE (reference sequence). Trimming shortened V by 4 bases and J by 5 bases, and 9 bases separated the two germline ends. In DNA form, the CDR3 reads TGTGCCAGCAGCACGGTGGTTGAGACCCAGTACTTC. Its translation: CASSTVVETQYF.

The chain couples TRBV9 to TRBJ2-1; D possibly corresponds to TRBD2 (6 bases). This CDR3 region has 16 residues. Germline V CDR1 and CDR2: SGDLS, YYNGEE. Trimming removed 0 bases from V and 5 bases from J, with 15 bases in between. Written as DNA, the CDR3 is TGTGCCAGCAGCGTAGTCCGGCGGCGGGAAGACAATGAGCAGTTCTTC. This gives the protein CASSVVRRREDNEQFF.

In this sample, this clonotype turned up a few times. The J gene is TRBJ1-3, the V gene TRBV7-8; TRBD1 agrees at 7 bases. The CDR3 loop spans 17 amino acids. V lost 5 bases and J lost 1; bases outside the gene matches: 11. The germline V gene has CDR1 SGHVS and CDR2 FQNEAQ. The CDR3 DNA reads as TGTGCCAGCAGCCTAAGGGACAGAATCTTTTCTGGAAACACCATATATTTT. This codes for CASSLRDRIFSGNTIYF.

This clonotype was found once. The chain couples TRBV29-1 to TRBJ1-1, with D perhaps TRBD1 (6 bases). The germline gives CDR1 SQVTM, CDR2 ANQGSEA. The CDR3 is 12 amino acids. V gave up 4 bases and J gave up 9 bases, with 15 bases separating them. The DNA of the CDR3 is TGCAGCGTTGGGAAAAGAACAGGGAAAGCTTTCTTT. It codes for CSVGKRTGKAFF.

This clonotype was seen only a few times. J is TRBJ2-5 and V is TRBV20-1; no firm D call. Germline V gene lookup returns CDR1 DFQATT and CDR2 SNEGSKA (reference sequence). Deletions cut 3 bases from V and 4 bases from J, with 12 bases between. This CDR3 spans 13 amino acids. CDR3 DNA: TGCAGTGCTAGGATAGGGCTACGAGAGACCCAGTACTTC. It is translated as CSARIGLRETQYF.

The chain links TRBV7-9 to TRBJ2-1; 10 bases line up with TRBD2. The ends lost 1 base at V and 10 bases at J; junction bases unmatched: 7. Germline CDR1 SEHNR, CDR2 FQNEAQ (reference sequence). The CDR3 extends over 15 amino acids. CDR3 sequence: CASSLGAGGAEEQFF. CDR3 nucleotides: TGTGCCAGCAGCTTAGGAGCGGGGGGGGCTGAGGAGCAGTTCTTC.

This clonotype showed up just a few times. The rearrangement uses TRBV10-2 and TRBJ2-2, with 12 bases lining up with TRBD1. The CDR3 extends over 20 amino acids. CDR1 WSHSY and CDR2 SAAADI come from the germline V gene. V was pared by 6 bases and J by 4 bases, with 18 bases of the junction left unmatched. The CDR3 loop is CASRGPGTGGLKAGTGELFF. CDR3 bases: TGCGCCAGCAGAGGACCCGGGACAGGGGGCCTCAAGGCGGGCACCGGGGAGCTGTTTTTT.